The source of this T cell receptor beta chain is a study of human T cells and chemical hapten exposure. About the study: Patches that contained 0.01% DPC were applied to the upper back and read at 6 days.

Time point denoted: pre-sensitization, week 0. The treatment: therapeutic diphenylcyclopropenone sensitization with weekly scalp DPC. What the library attached to individual cDNA molecules were unique molecular identifiers. TCRdb independently ran MiXCR on the RACE reads; one entry per CDR3 protein. The sample holds 95,000 to 150,000 distinct CDR3 sequences; approximately 12% are singletons and the top ten take about 3%. This CDR3 has 14 amino acids. The V gene's germline CDR1 is MDHEN and CDR2 SYDVKM. The V end lost 8 bases, the J end lost 6 bases, and 14 bases lay between the germline ends. The source was whole blood, collected in connection with sensitization to the hapten diphenylcyclopropenone (DPC). The V call is TRBV28, the J call TRBJ1-6; the D gene is possibly TRBD1 (5 bases). This sequence originates from a woman aged 18-29 years with alopecia areata. Some clones in this sample may be carry-over from other donors' samples. In nucleotides, the CDR3 is TGTGCCAGCCTCCGGGGCCCCGTTAATTCACCCCTCCACTTT. This encodes CASLRGPVNSPLHF.